Below, one TCR beta chain is given with its context. The data were taken from a study of technical replicates of blood from several donors. V lost 5 bases, J lost 5 bases, and 15 bases lay in between. This CDR3 is built from 15 residues. CDR1 and CDR2 from the germline V gene are LNHDA and SQIVND (reference sequence). This table comes from immunoSEQ multiplex PCR, and its TCRdb copy is limited to in-frame clones, with some not included. The sample has 55,000 to 80,000 clones; nearly 98% are singletons. The origin of this receptor is a human donor in good health. Sequencing was carried out using T cells isolated from PBMCs. V is TRBV19 and J is TRBJ1-4; tentatively, D is TRBD1 (6 bases). The CDR3 sequence: CASSPWDNANEKLFF. The CDR3 bases are TGTGCCAGTAGTCCTTGGGACAACGCAAATGAAAAACTGTTTTTT.